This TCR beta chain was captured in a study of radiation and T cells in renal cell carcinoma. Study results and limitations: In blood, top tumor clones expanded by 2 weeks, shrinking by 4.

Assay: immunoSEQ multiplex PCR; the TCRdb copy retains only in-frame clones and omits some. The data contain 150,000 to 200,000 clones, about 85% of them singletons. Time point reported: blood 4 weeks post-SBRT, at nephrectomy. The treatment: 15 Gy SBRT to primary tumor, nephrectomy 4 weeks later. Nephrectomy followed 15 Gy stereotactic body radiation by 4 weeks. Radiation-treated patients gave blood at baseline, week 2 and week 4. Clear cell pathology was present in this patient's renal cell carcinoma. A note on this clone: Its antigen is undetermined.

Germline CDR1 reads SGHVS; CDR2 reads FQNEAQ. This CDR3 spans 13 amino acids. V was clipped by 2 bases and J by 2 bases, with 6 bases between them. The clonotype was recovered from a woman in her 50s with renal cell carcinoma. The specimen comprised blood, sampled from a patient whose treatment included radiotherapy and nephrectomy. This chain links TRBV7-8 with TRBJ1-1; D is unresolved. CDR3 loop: CASSLLTNTEAFF. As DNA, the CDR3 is TGTGCCAGCAGCTTACTGACTAACACTGAAGCTTTCTTT.